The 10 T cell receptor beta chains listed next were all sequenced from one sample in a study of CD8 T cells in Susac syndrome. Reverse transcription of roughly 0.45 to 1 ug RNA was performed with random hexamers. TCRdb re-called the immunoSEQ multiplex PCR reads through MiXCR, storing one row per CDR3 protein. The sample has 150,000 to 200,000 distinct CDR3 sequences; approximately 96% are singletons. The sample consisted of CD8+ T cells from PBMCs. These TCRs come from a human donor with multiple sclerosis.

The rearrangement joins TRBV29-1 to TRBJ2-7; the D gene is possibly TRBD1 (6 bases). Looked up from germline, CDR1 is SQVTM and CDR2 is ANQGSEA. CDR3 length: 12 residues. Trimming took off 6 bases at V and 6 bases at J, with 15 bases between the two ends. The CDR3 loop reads CSVGMSGAEQYF. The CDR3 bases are TGCAGCGTCGGAATGTCAGGGGCCGAGCAGTACTTC.

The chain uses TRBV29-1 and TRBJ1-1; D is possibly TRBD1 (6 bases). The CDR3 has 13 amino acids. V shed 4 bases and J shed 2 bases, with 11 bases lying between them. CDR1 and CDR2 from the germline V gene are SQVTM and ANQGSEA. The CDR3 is CSVVRGGNTEAFF. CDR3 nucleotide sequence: TGCAGCGTTGTTAGGGGGGGAAACACTGAAGCTTTCTTT. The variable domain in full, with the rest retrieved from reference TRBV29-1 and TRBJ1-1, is SAVISQKPSRDICQRGTSLTIQCQVDSQVTMMFWYRQQPGQSLTLIATANQGSEATYESGFVIDKFPISRPNLTFSTLTVSNMSPEDSSIYLCSVVRGGNTEAFFGQGTRLTVV.

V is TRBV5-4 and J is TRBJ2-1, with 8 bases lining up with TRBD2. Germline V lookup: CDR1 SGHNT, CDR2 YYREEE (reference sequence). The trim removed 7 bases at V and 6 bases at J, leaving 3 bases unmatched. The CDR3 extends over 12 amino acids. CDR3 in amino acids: CASESGGNEQFF. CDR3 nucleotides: TGTGCCAGCGAAAGCGGGGGCAATGAGCAGTTCTTC.

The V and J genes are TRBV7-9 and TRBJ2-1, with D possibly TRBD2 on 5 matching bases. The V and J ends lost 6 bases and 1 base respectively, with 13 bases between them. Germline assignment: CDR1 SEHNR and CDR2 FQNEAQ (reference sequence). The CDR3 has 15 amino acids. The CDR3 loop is CASSYSESSYNEQFF. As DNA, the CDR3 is TGTGCCAGCAGTTATAGCGAGAGTTCCTACAATGAGCAGTTCTTC.

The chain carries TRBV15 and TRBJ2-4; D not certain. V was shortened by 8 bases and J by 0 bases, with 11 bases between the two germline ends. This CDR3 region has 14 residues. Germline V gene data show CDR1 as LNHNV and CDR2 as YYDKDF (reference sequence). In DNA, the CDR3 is TGTGCCACCCGCGAAATTAAAGCCAAAAACATTCAGTACTTC. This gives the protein CATREIKAKNIQYF.

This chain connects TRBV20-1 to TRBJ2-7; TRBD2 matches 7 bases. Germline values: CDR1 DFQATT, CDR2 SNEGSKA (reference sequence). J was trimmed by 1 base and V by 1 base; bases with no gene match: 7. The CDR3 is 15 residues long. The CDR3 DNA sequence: TGCAGTGCTAGAGTGTCTAGCGGACTTTCCTACGAGCAGTACTTC. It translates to CSARVSSGLSYEQYF.

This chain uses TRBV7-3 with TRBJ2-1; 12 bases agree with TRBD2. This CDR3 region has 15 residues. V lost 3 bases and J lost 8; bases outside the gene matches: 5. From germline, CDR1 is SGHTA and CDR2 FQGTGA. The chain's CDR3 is CASSFGLAGSDEQFF. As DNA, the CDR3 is TGTGCCAGCAGCTTTGGACTAGCGGGATCGGATGAGCAGTTCTTC.

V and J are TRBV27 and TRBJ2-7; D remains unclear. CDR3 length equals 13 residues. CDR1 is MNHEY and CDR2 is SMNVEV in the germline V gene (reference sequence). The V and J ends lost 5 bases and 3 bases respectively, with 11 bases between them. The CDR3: CASSDGRRYEQYF. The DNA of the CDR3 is TGTGCCAGCAGTGACGGCAGGCGCTACGAGCAGTACTTC.

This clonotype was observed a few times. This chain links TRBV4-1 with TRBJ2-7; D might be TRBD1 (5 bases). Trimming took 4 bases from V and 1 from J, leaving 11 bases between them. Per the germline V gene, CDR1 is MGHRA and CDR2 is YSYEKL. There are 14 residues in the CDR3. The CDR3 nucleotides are TGCGCCAGCAGCCCCCAGACAGTGTCCTACGAGCAGTACTTC. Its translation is CASSPQTVSYEQYF.

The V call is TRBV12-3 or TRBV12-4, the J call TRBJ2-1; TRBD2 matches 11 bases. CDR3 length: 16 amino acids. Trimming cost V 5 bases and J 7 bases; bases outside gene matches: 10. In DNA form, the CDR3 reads TGTGCCAGCAGTCCACTGTTAGCGGGGGGGCGGAATGAGCAGTTCTTC. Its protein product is CASSPLLAGGRNEQFF.